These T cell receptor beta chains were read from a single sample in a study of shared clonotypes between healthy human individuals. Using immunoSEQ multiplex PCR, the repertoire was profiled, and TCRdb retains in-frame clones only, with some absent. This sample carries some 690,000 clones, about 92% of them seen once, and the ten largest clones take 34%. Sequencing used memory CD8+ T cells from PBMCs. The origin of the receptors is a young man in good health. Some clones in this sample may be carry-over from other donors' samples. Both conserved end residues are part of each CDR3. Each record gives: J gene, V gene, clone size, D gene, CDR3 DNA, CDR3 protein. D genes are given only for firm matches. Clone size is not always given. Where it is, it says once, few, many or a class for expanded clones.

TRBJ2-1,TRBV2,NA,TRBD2,TGTGCCAGCAGTACCCTAGCGGTGCATGGGACCAATGAGCAGTTCTTC,CASSTLAVHGTNEQFF
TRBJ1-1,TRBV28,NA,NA,TGTGCCAGCAGGGGACACCAGAACACTGAAGCTTTCTTT,CASRGHQNTEAFF
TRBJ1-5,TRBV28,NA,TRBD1,TGTGCCAGCACCTGGGAACGGGACAGGGGGCGAAGGAGCAATCAGCCCCAGCATTTT,CASTWERDRGRRSNQPQHF
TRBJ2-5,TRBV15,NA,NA,TGTGCCACCAGCAGAGGAGTCTTGACTGTGACTCAGTACTTC,CATSRGVLTVTQYF
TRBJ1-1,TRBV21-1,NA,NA,TGTGCCAGCAGCAAAGAGGGGGGCGTGAACACTGAAGCTTTCTTT,CASSKEGGVNTEAFF
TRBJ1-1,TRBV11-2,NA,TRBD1,TGTGCCAGCAGCTTCCCCAGGGGGGAGACGAACACTGAAGCTTTCTTT,CASSFPRGETNTEAFF
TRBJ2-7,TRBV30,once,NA,TGTGCCTGGAGCGGACCGAGATACGAGCAGTACTTC,CAWSGPRYEQYF
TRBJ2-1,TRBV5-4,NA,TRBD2,TGTGCCAGCAGCCCCCTAGCGGGCCTGAATGAGCAGTTCTTC,CASSPLAGLNEQFF
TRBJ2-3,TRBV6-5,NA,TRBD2,TGTGCCAGTACCTTAGCGGGAGAAGGAGATACGCAGTATTTT,CASTLAGEGDTQYF
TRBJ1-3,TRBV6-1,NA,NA,TGTGCCAGCAGGGAACCGGGGGTTGACACCATATATTTT,CASREPGVDTIYF
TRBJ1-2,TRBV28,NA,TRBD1,TGTGCCAGCATCAGGACCGGGGACAGGGGGCAATATGGCTACACCTTC,CASIRTGDRGQYGYTF
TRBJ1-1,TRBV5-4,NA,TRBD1,TGTGCCAGCAGCGCCCTTGATGAGGGGGCTACTGAAGCTTTCTTT,CASSALDEGATEAFF
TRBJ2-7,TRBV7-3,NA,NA,TGTGCCAGCAGCTTAGGTGCATTTGCCAGCTACGAGCAGTACTTC,CASSLGAFASYEQYF
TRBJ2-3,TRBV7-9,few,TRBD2,TGTGCCAGCAGTCAAGGAGCGGGACCCTTCACAGATACGCAGTATTTT,CASSQGAGPFTDTQYF
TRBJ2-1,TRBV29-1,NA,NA,TGCAGCGTTGGGGGCCCATTTTTCTTC,CSVGGPFFF
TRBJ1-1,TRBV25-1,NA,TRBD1,TGTGCCAGCAGCCCCGGGACAGGCGTAAGCGCTGAAGCTTTCTTT,CASSPGTGVSAEAFF
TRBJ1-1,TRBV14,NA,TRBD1,TGTGCCAGCAGCCCAACCGACAGGGCGGAGGAAGCTTTCTTT,CASSPTDRAEEAFF
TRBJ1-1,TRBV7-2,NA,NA,TGTGCCAGCAGCTTAGCGGGGAGCTCGGGGTACCACACTGAAGCTTTCTTT,CASSLAGSSGYHTEAFF
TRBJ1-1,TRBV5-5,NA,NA,TGTGCCAGCAGCTACAGGGCCGGACACCTTGAAGCTTTCTTT,CASSYRAGHLEAFF
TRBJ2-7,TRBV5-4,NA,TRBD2,TGTGCCAGCAGCTATGGGACTAGCCGATACTTC,CASSYGTSRYF
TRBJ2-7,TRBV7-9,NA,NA,TGTGCCAGCAGCTTAGATTATCCGGGCTACGAGCAGTACTTC,CASSLDYPGYEQYF
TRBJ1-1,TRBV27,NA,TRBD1,TGTGCCAGCAGTTTACTCAACCCCGGACAGGGAGGGACTGAAGCTTTCTTT,CASSLLNPGQGGTEAFF
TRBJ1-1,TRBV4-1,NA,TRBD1,TGCGCCAGCAGCCTTCCAAAGGAGGGGGCGAACACTGAAGCTTTCTTT,CASSLPKEGANTEAFF
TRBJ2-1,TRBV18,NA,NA,TGTGCCAGCTCACCCTCCGGGCTTTACAATGAGCAGTTCTTC,CASSPSGLYNEQFF
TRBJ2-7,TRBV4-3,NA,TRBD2,TGCGCCAGCAGCCGAGGGACTAGCTCCTACGAGCAGTACTTC,CASSRGTSSYEQYF
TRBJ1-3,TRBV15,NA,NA,TGTGCCACCAGCAATGAGCTGTCCTCTGGAAACACCATATATTTT,CATSNELSSGNTIYF